The 15 T cell receptor beta chains in this list originate from one sample, sequenced in a study of T-cell reconstitution after alpha-beta-depleted transplantation in children. Library preparation (for TCRbeta) was performed with unique molecular identifiers. Via MiXCR, TCRdb re-called the PCR reads, giving one row per CDR3 protein. In the table there are approximately 650,000 distinct CDR3 sequences, around 13% of which are singletons. The sequencing used PBMCs, collected before TCRalphabeta/CD19-depleted stem cell transplant. The receptors here all came from a girl aged 2 to 10 with congenital amegakaryocytic thrombocytopenia, due to receive a stem cell transplant.

As DNA, the CDR3 is TGTGCCAGCAGTTACTCAGGGGCGGGAGATGAAGCTTTCTTT. Protein product: CASSYSGAGDEAFF. This chain uses TRBV6-5 with TRBJ1-1; possible D gene TRBD1, 5 bases. The length of the CDR3 is 14 residues. Germline CDR1 reads MNHEY; CDR2 reads SVGAGI. The V and J ends lost 0 bases and 7 bases respectively, with 12 bases between them.

The table lists this clonotype with many counts. The rearrangement joins TRBV7-9 to TRBJ2-3, with 10 nucleotides matching TRBD2. This CDR3 has 16 amino acids. Germline V CDR1 and CDR2: SEHNR, FQNEAQ (reference sequence). The V segment lost 3 bases and the J segment 5 bases; nucleotides outside the gene matches: 8. The CDR3 nucleotides are TGTGCCAGCAGCTTCACGCTAGCGGGAGATCTAGATACGCAGTATTTT. It translates to CASSFTLAGDLDTQYF.

The chain couples TRBV10-3 to TRBJ2-1, with 9 bases that match TRBD2. Unmatched junction bases numbered 4, after V lost 6 bases and J lost 1 base. Germline V gene lookup returns CDR1 ENHRY and CDR2 SYGVKD. This CDR3 contains 15 residues. The CDR3 nucleotides read TGTGCCATCAGGGACCTAGCGGGGTCCTACAATGAGCAGTTCTTC. Residues: CAIRDLAGSYNEQFF.

The rearrangement links TRBV6-2 or TRBV6-3 to TRBJ2-1, with 11 bases matching TRBD2. J was trimmed by 6 bases and V by 3 bases; bases with no gene match: 19. Per germline, CDR1 MNHEY and CDR2 SVGEGT. The CDR3 runs to 20 residues. CDR3 coding DNA: TGTGCCAGCAGTTATCACCCCCTTAGCGGGAGGGCCCCGGACAGCAATGAGCAGTTCTTC. Protein product: CASSYHPLSGRAPDSNEQFF.

This clonotype was found a few times. The chain joins TRBV5-6 to TRBJ2-5; D unresolved. CDR3 length: 15 residues. The germline V and J ends were trimmed by 3 bases and 3 bases, with 15 bases remaining between them. Per germline, CDR1 SGHDT and CDR2 YYEEEE. The CDR3 region has the DNA TGTGCCAGCAGCTACCCCCTAGGGATGGAAGAGACCCAGTACTTC. Residues: CASSYPLGMEETQYF.

This clonotype came up many times. J is TRBJ2-1 and V is TRBV15; D gene ambiguous. Looked up from germline, CDR1 is LNHNV and CDR2 is YYDKDF (reference sequence). The germline V and J ends were trimmed by 5 bases and 8 bases, with 22 bases remaining between them. CDR3 length: 16 amino acids. As DNA, the CDR3 is TGTGCCACCAGCTCCCTTTTCGGTTTATTTGCGGATGAGCAGTTCTTC. It specifies CATSSLFGLFADEQFF.

This clonotype was detected ten times or more. The chain uses TRBV5-1 and TRBJ2-5; perhaps TRBD2 as D (5 bases). The CDR3 sequence is 15 residues long. Trimming removed 1 base at V and 5 bases at J, with 15 bases between. Germline-derived CDR1 and CDR2 are SGHRS and YFSETQ. The CDR3 sequence: CASSLRFGRGETQYF. CDR3 nucleotides: TGCGCCAGCAGCTTGAGGTTTGGGAGAGGGGAGACCCAGTACTTC.

The chain links TRBV20-1 to TRBJ2-1, with TRBD2 matching over 8 bases. CDR3 length: 14 residues. Germline assignment: CDR1 DFQATT and CDR2 SNEGSKA (reference sequence). Unmatched junction bases numbered 7, after V lost 5 bases and J lost 4 bases. The CDR3 DNA sequence: TGCAGTGCTCCAGGACTAGCAGAGTACAATGAGCAGTTCTTC. It yields the protein CSAPGLAEYNEQFF.

This chain connects TRBV19 to TRBJ1-2; TRBD1 is a possible D gene (6 bases). V gave up 7 bases and J gave up 4 bases, with 16 bases separating them. The V gene's germline CDR1 is LNHDA and CDR2 SQIVND (reference sequence). The CDR3 spans 14 residues. The CDR3 here is CASNHMTGPYGYTF. The CDR3 DNA is TGTGCCAGTAACCACATGACAGGCCCCTATGGCTACACCTTC. Filled out from reference TRBV19 and TRBJ1-2, the complete variable domain reads DGGITQSPKYLFRKEGQNVTLSCEQNLNHDAMYWYRQDPGQGLRLIYYSQIVNDFQKGDIAEGYSVSREKKESFPLTVTSAQKNPTAFYLCASNHMTGPYGYTFGSGTRLTVV.

This clonotype was seen more than once but under ten times. The chain combines TRBV5-5 with TRBJ2-2; the match to TRBD1 covers 7 bases. Germline V lookup: CDR1 SGHKS, CDR2 YYEKEE (reference sequence). The CDR3 is 16 residues long. The ends lost 4 bases at V and 4 bases at J; junction bases unmatched: 10. This chain's CDR3 is CASSGPAGGFTGELFF. DNA for the CDR3: TGTGCCAGCAGCGGGCCTGCAGGGGGTTTCACCGGGGAGCTGTTTTTT.

The rearrangement joins TRBV11-2 to TRBJ2-3; 7 bases line up with TRBD1. CDR1 and CDR2 from the germline V gene are SGHAT and FQNNGV. The junction had 8 bases not matched to a gene; V was cut back by 5 bases and J by 0 bases. The CDR3 runs 16 residues. This CDR3 is CASSQGVTPSTDTQYF. CDR3 DNA: TGTGCCAGCAGCCAGGGGGTCACGCCTAGCACAGATACGCAGTATTTT.

This clonotype was found many times. As DNA, the CDR3 is TGCAGTGCTCCGTGGACTAGCGATGAGACCCAGTACTTC. Amino acids: CSAPWTSDETQYF. J is TRBJ2-5 and V is TRBV20-1; 9 bases match TRBD2. The CDR3 is made up of 13 amino acids. The V segment lost 5 bases and the J segment 5 bases; nucleotides outside the gene matches: 6. Germline V gives CDR1 DFQATT, CDR2 SNEGSKA (reference sequence).

This clonotype has only a few counts. The V call is TRBV5-1, the J call TRBJ2-6; D ambiguous. CDR1 and CDR2 (germline): SGHRS, YFSETQ. Trimming cost V 4 bases and J 0 bases, with 8 bases left between them. This CDR3 contains 15 residues. CDR3 loop: CASSAADSGANVLTF. The CDR3 nucleotides read TGCGCCAGCAGCGCCGCCGACTCTGGGGCCAACGTCCTGACTTTC. Complete variable domain (other parts from reference TRBV5-1 and TRBJ2-6): KAGVTQTPRYLIKTRGQQVTLSCSPISGHRSVSWYQQTPGQGLQFLFEYFSETQRNKGNFPGRFSGRQFSNSRSEMNVSTLELGDSALYLCASSAADSGANVLTFGAGSRLTVL.

The gene calls are TRBV28 and TRBJ2-7; D possibly corresponds to TRBD2 (6 bases). V lost 10 bases and J lost 2, with 15 bases in between. This CDR3 spans 13 amino acids. Germline V gives CDR1 MDHEN, CDR2 SYDVKM. The CDR3, as DNA: TGTGCCAACAGGAGGGCGGGGCCCTACGAGCAGTACTTC. Residues: CANRRAGPYEQYF.

This clonotype has more than one count but fewer than ten. This rearrangement joins TRBV5-1 to TRBJ2-3; tentative D call: TRBD2 (6 bases). The CDR3 totals 14 residues. Trimming took off 4 bases at V and 6 bases at J, with 15 bases between the two ends. The V gene's germline CDR1 is SGHRS and CDR2 YFSETQ. Here the CDR3 DNA reads TGCGCCAGCAGCCACCGGGAGCTAAGGGATACGCAGTATTTT. It encodes CASSHRELRDTQYF.